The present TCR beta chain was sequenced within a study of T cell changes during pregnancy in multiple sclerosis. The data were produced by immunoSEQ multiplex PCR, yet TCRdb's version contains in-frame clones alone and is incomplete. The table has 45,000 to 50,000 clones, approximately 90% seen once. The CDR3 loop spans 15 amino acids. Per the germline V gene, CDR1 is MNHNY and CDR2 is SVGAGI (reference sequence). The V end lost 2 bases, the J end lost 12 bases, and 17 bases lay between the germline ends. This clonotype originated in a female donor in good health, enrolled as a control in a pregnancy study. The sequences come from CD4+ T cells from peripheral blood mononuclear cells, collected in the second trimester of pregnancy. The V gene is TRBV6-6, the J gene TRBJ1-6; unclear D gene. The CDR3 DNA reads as TGTGCCAGCAGTTACGAAGCCGGGGAGCACTTACCCCTCCACTTT. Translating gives CASSYEAGEHLPLHF.